This T cell receptor (beta chain) was sequenced for a study of cytomegalovirus exposure and HLA in healthy donors. Study findings and constraints: Follow-up analysis seemed to connect common viral pathogens with several of the most significant clusters identified. Researchers reported from a later analysis that most CMV-associated TCR beta chains appeared HLA-restricted. A later analysis reportedly identified an Asian-associated ancestry cluster as carrying fewer N-insertions than the approximately 730-donor mean.

The study ran its PCR with 60 Vbeta and 13 Jbeta primers. This table comes from immunoSEQ multiplex PCR, and its TCRdb copy is limited to in-frame clones, with some not included. The repertoire holds roughly 130,000 clones, with over 75% as singletons. A note on this clone: No antigen is known for it.

The sequenced sample was PBMCs. The sequence came from a man younger than 40 in good health and CMV-seronegative.

CDR3 in amino acids: CASSYSPSNTEAFF. CDR3 nucleotide sequence: TGTGCCAGCAGTTACTCTCCCTCGAACACTGAAGCTTTCTTT. The V and J genes are TRBV6-6 and TRBJ1-1; no reliable D call. Per germline, CDR1 MNHNY and CDR2 SVGAGI (reference sequence). Trimming removed 0 bases from V and 1 base from J, with 6 bases in between. This CDR3 is 14 amino acids long.